This entry lists 22 T cell receptor beta chains sequenced from one sample in a study of blood T cell repertoires in COVID-19. Produced via immunoSEQ multiplex PCR; TCRdb's table is partial and in-frame only. Among around 220,000 clones, under 85% were seen once, and the ten largest hold over 3%. Sequencing was performed on peripheral blood. Receptors were obtained from a woman between 40 and 50 years old with active or convalescent COVID-19.

This clone was recorded a few times. The chain couples TRBV19 to TRBJ2-6, with D maybe TRBD2 (7 bases). V dropped 4 bases and J dropped 2 bases, with 12 bases sitting between them. CDR1 and CDR2 from the germline V gene are LNHDA and SQIVND (reference sequence). The CDR3 sequence is 16 residues long. The CDR3 protein is CASSTQGRAGANVLTF. CDR3 DNA sequence: TGTGCCAGTAGTACGCAGGGGAGGGCTGGGGCCAACGTCCTGACTTTC.

This clone was found once. The chain uses TRBV3-1 (or the pseudogene TRBV3-2) and TRBJ2-1; D possibly corresponds to TRBD1 (6 bases). CDR1 is LGHDT, CDR2 YNNKEL, per germline (reference sequence). The CDR3 totals 12 residues. The germline V and J ends were trimmed by 4 bases and 7 bases, with 8 bases remaining between them. CDR3 nucleotide sequence: TGTGCCAGCAGCCTCAGGGGTAATGAGCAGTTCTTC. Protein sequence: CASSLRGNEQFF.

The chain uses TRBV5-4 and TRBJ2-2, with D uncertain. This CDR3 region has 14 residues. Germline V gene sequence: CDR1 SGHNT, CDR2 YYREEE (reference sequence). V was clipped by 1 base and J by 2 bases, with 6 bases between them. The DNA for the CDR3 is TGTGCCAGCAGCTTGATCCGTAACACCGGGGAGCTGTTTTTT. Its protein product is CASSLIRNTGELFF.

Only a few counts were recorded for this clone. The V gene is TRBV5-1, the J gene TRBJ2-2, with D hard to call. Trimming left V 7 bases short and J 0 bases short, with 13 bases between. The germline V gene has CDR1 SGHRS and CDR2 YFSETQ. The CDR3 has 15 amino acids. CDR3 nucleotides: TGCGCCAGCGCGACCCTAGATCCGAACACCGGGGAGCTGTTTTTT. It yields the protein CASATLDPNTGELFF.

CDR3 nucleotide sequence: TGCGCCAGCAGCTACCGGACAGCGTCGAACACCGGGGAGCTGTTTTTT. Translation gives CASSYRTASNTGELFF. The V and J genes are TRBV5-1 and TRBJ2-2; possibly TRBD1 for D (6 bases). The ends were cut back, 3 bases at V and 0 bases at J, with 12 bases in the middle. From germline, CDR1 is SGHRS and CDR2 YFSETQ. The CDR3 is 16 amino acids.

The chain recombines TRBV9 with TRBJ1-2, with D unclear. CDR3 length equals 14 residues. The V end lost 2 bases, the J end lost 8 bases, and 16 bases lay between the germline ends. Germline V lookup: CDR1 SGDLS, CDR2 YYNGEE. DNA of the CDR3: TGTGCCAGCAGCGTCATAGGGCCCGGAGGAGGCTACACCTTC. Amino acids: CASSVIGPGGGYTF.

The genes are TRBV28 and TRBJ1-2, with 7 bases identical to TRBD1. The CDR3 spans 15 residues. Germline V gene lookup returns CDR1 MDHEN and CDR2 SYDVKM. V trimming: 5 bases; J trimming: 6 bases; junction bases outside the gene matches: 12. The CDR3, as DNA: TGTGCCAGCAGTCTACCGGGACAGAGTACCCATGGCTACACCTTC. It yields the protein CASSLPGQSTHGYTF.

The chain has TRBV10-3 and TRBJ1-1; D may be TRBD1 (6 bases). The CDR3 sequence is 15 residues long. From germline, CDR1 is ENHRY and CDR2 SYGVKD. V dropped 2 bases and J dropped 0 bases, with 10 bases sitting between them. The CDR3: CAISEDRQMNTEAFF. The DNA for the CDR3 is TGTGCCATCAGTGAGGACAGGCAGATGAACACTGAAGCTTTCTTT.

This clone was counted a few times. This chain joins TRBV2 and TRBJ1-2; weak D call: TRBD1 (6 bases). Germline CDR1 and CDR2: SNHLY and FYNNEI. With 5 bases removed from V and 12 bases from J, the gap between germline ends came to 22 bases. The CDR3 is made up of 14 amino acids. The CDR3 DNA reads as TGTGCCAGCAGTCCCGGACAGTTTTCGCAGGGCGACACCTTC. It encodes CASSPGQFSQGDTF.

The chain carries TRBV11-2 and TRBJ2-1, with 8 bases aligning to TRBD1. Germline values: CDR1 SGHAT, CDR2 FQNNGV. This CDR3 has 13 amino acids. Losses at the gene ends were 5 bases for V and 14 bases for J; bases not matched to a gene: 11. The CDR3 loop reads CASSRDDRGPKFF. The CDR3 bases are TGTGCCAGCAGCCGAGATGACAGGGGACCGAAGTTCTTC.

This clone was found once. Other DNA sequences in the same sample also yield this CDR3. This sequence joins TRBV5-1 and TRBJ1-2; D is undetermined. The CDR3 covers 13 residues. V gave up 4 bases and J gave up 8 bases, with 15 bases separating them. The germline V gene encodes CDR1 SGHRS and CDR2 YFSETQ. CDR3 amino acids: CASSLILTEGYTF. CDR3 in DNA: TGCGCCAGCAGCCTTATCCTTACGGAGGGCTACACCTTC.

The chain combines TRBV2 with TRBJ1-2; TRBD1 matches at 10 bases. Trimming took 5 bases from V and 6 from J; bases not matched to a gene: 6. Germline assignment: CDR1 SNHLY and CDR2 FYNNEI. The CDR3 covers 14 residues. The CDR3, as DNA: TGTGCCAGCAGTTGGACAGGGGGGAATGATGGCTACACCTTC. This codes for CASSWTGGNDGYTF.

This clone came up many times. The rearrangement links TRBV5-1 to TRBJ1-5; D call uncertain. There are 17 residues in the CDR3. Germline V gene data show CDR1 as SGHRS and CDR2 as YFSETQ. The V gene lost 1 base and the J gene lost 0 bases, with 14 bases spanning the gap. The CDR3 here is CASSLIPLESSNQPQHF. The CDR3 DNA reads as TGCGCCAGCAGCTTGATCCCCCTGGAGAGTAGCAATCAGCCCCAGCATTTT.

The chain carries TRBV3-1 (or the pseudogene TRBV3-2) and TRBJ1-6; D is possibly TRBD1 (5 bases). V was clipped by 0 bases and J by 14 bases, with 11 bases between them. CDR3 length: 13 residues. Germline V gene data show CDR1 as LGHDT and CDR2 as YNNKEL (reference sequence). CDR3 in amino acids: CASSQENRGTLHF. CDR3 DNA: TGTGCCAGCAGCCAAGAGAACCGGGGGACCCTCCACTTT.

The chain employs TRBV3-1 (or the pseudogene TRBV3-2) and TRBJ1-2; 9 bases match TRBD1. This CDR3 comprises 11 residues. Per the germline V gene, CDR1 is LGHDT and CDR2 is YNNKEL (reference sequence). Unmatched junction bases numbered 0, after V lost 6 bases and J lost 7 bases. CDR3 nucleotides: TGTGCCAGCAGACAGGGGGCTGGCTACACCTTC. Translating gives CASRQGAGYTF.

The CDR3 protein is CATLRGSGETDGELFF. As DNA, the CDR3 is TGTGCCACCCTGAGGGGTAGCGGGGAAACCGACGGGGAGCTGTTTTTT. J is TRBJ2-2 and V is TRBV2, with 8 bases lining up with TRBD2. Germline V gene sequence: CDR1 SNHLY, CDR2 FYNNEI. Losses at the gene ends were 10 bases for V and 7 bases for J; bases not matched to a gene: 17. This CDR3 comprises 16 residues.

This chain uses TRBV28 with TRBJ1-1, with D possibly matching TRBD1 (6 bases). The germline V and J ends were trimmed by 8 bases and 4 bases, with 14 bases remaining between them. This CDR3 has 13 residues. Germline CDR1 reads MDHEN; CDR2 reads SYDVKM. The CDR3 region has the DNA TGTGCCAGCGGTCAGGGGCAGGGCACTGAAGCTTTCTTT. Its protein is CASGQGQGTEAFF.

The DNA of the CDR3 is TGTGCCAGCAGCCAACTCCCCCCAGGGGCCCTCCACTTT. This codes for CASSQLPPGALHF. The chain links TRBV7-9 to TRBJ1-6; possible D gene TRBD1, 6 bases. The germline V gene encodes CDR1 SEHNR and CDR2 FQNEAQ (reference sequence). V lost 5 bases and J 14 bases, leaving 16 bases between the germline ends. The CDR3 is 13 amino acids.

There are a few counts of this clone. The V call is TRBV19, the J call TRBJ1-5, with 8 bases aligning to TRBD1. This CDR3 region has 15 residues. Germline loops: CDR1 LNHDA, CDR2 SQIVND (reference sequence). Trimming removed 3 bases from V and 9 bases from J; junction bases left unmatched: 10. The CDR3 reads CASSMIPTGVWPQHF. The DNA of the CDR3 is TGTGCCAGTAGTATGATCCCGACAGGGGTATGGCCCCAGCATTTT.

This clone has just one count. The chain combines TRBV4-1 with TRBJ1-6; D is undetermined. The germline V and J ends were trimmed by 3 bases and 9 bases, with 21 bases remaining between them. This CDR3 comprises 17 residues. Germline CDR1 MGHRA, CDR2 YSYEKL. The CDR3 region has the DNA TGCGCCAGCAGCCATTTCCCCCGCACAGAGTTAAGTTCACCCCTCCACTTT. It codes for CASSHFPRTELSSPLHF.

This clone was detected only a few times. The same CDR3 can be traced to other DNA sequences in this sample. The V and J genes are TRBV7-3 and TRBJ2-5; 8 bases are a match to TRBD1. The CDR3 has 13 amino acids. The junction had 1 base not matched to a gene; V was cut back by 3 bases and J by 4 bases. Germline assignment: CDR1 SGHTA and CDR2 FQGTGA. The DNA for the CDR3 is TGTGCCAGCAGCTTTACAGGGGGAGAGACCCAGTACTTC. This gives the protein CASSFTGGETQYF.

The chain links TRBV7-3 to TRBJ1-2; D is perhaps TRBD1 (5 bases). CDR1 and CDR2 (germline): SGHTA, FQGTGA. V was trimmed by 5 bases and J by 6 bases, leaving 13 bases between them. The CDR3 has 13 amino acids. CDR3 region: CASSNQGVDGYTF. In DNA, the CDR3 is TGTGCCAGCAGCAATCAGGGCGTAGATGGCTACACCTTC.